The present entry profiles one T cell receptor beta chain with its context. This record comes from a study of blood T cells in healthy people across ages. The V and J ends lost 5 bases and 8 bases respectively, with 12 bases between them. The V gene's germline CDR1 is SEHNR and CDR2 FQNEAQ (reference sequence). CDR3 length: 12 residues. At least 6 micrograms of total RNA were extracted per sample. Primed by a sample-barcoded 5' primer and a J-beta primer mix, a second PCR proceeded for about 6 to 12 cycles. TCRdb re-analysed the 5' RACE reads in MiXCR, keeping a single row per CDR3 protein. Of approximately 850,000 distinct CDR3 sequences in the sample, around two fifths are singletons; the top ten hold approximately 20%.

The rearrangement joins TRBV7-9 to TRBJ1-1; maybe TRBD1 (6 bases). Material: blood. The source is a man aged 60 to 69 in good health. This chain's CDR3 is CASSVWGREAFF. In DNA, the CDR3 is TGTGCCAGCAGCGTCTGGGGGCGAGAAGCTTTCTTT.